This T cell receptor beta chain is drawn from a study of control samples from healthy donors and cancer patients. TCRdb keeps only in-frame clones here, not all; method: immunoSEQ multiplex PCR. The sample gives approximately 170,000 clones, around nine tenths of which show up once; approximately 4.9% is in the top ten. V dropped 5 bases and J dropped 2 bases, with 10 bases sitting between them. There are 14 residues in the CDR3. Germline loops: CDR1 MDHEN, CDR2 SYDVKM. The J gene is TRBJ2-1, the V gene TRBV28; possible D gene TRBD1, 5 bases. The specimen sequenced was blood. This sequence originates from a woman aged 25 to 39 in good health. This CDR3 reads CASSKDTAYNEQFF. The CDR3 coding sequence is TGTGCCAGCAGTAAGGACACAGCCTACAATGAGCAGTTCTTC.